Here is one T cell receptor beta chain with its context. Antigen unknown. This sample is drawn from a study of T cell responses to AZD1222 COVID-19 vaccine. Study observations and caveats: Reportedly, nearly half of unique spike TCRs recognized epitopes outside B.1.351/B.1.1.7 mutations. Baseline serostatus was positive in only six AZD1222 recipients.

Produced via immunoSEQ multiplex PCR; TCRdb's table is partial and in-frame only. The data contain around 130,000 clones, 86% of them singletons. The CDR3 spans 12 residues. CDR1 is SGHNT and CDR2 is YYREEE in the germline V gene (reference sequence). V lost 4 bases, J lost 3 bases, and 4 bases lay in between. This specimen was peripheral blood, taken on day 0 of AZD1222 vaccination. The chain employs TRBV5-4 and TRBJ1-4; D remains ambiguous. This TCR was recovered from an adult in good health. CDR3 DNA sequence: TGTGCCAGCAGCGCCCCTAATGAAAAACTGTTTTTT. The encoded protein is CASSAPNEKLFF. Together with reference TRBV5-4 and TRBJ1-4, the CDR3 gives the full variable domain: ETGVTQSPTHLIKTRGQQVTLRCSSQSGHNTVSWYQQALGQGPQFIFQYYREEENGRGNFPPRFSGLQFPNYSSELNVNALELDDSALYLCASSAPNEKLFFGSGTQLSVL.